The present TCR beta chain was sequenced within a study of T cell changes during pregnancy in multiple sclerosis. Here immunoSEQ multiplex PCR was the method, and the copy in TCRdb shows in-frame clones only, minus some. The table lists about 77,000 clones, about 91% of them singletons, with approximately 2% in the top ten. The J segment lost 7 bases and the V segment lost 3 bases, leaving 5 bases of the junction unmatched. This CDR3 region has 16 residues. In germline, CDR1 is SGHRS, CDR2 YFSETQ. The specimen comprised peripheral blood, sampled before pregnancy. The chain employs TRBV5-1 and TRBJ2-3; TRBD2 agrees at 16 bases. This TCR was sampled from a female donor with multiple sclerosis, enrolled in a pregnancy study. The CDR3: CASSSGLAGGGNTQYF. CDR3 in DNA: TGCGCCAGCAGCTCGGGACTAGCGGGGGGGGGAAATACGCAGTATTTT.